This T cell receptor (beta chain) is drawn from a study of shared clonotypes between healthy human individuals (dated by TCRdb to the early 2020s). Concerning the study at large: Two women and three men aged 18 to 49 years were included in the cohort. For each donor, CD4 naive and CD4 memory were each run on three plates, CD8 naive on two plates, and CD8 memory on one plate. Between about 0.94 and 8.9 billion PBMCs per donor were obtained by leukapheresis. To increase sequencing depth and limit assay-specific biases, TCR repertoire library preparation and sequencing were carried out by different laboratories using diverse techniques. Blood TCR repertoires of a handful of healthy adults were deeply sequenced to estimate repertoire size and the extent of clonotype sharing between individuals. The full study reports these points: Pairwise subsampling led to the expectation that sequencing depth would affect the degree of clonotype sharing among donors. When a handful of donors were compared, the shared fraction of clonotypes was around 5% for naive CD4, less than 4% for naive CD8, 2.3% for memory CD4, and 0.4% for memory CD8. Because the study included only a small number of donors, the genetic and exposure-history diversity represented was limited. Only blood was sampled, and tissue TCR repertoires likely differ from those in blood. Clonotypes shared by all four sorted-subset donors showed higher generation probabilities than non-shared clonotypes. Larger estimated clonotype richness was generally found for naive subsets than for memory subsets. Even with the large sequencing depth, rarefaction of the sorted-subset datasets indicated that sequencing was incomplete.

A word on this clone: Its antigen is not yet known. Base qualities were left out, and no much larger clone turns up one base away.

Healthy HIV-negative adults with no recently reported acute infections or vaccinations were included as donors. Only Caucasian adults living in Nashville, Tennessee, USA were represented among the donors. Magnetic negative selection was used to enrich CD4+ T cells, after which naive cells were positively selected on CD45RA and the negative fraction became the memory subset. Blood was obtained by leukapheresis, after which PBMCs were separated by Ficoll-Histopaque density gradient centrifugation and cryopreserved in liquid nitrogen vapor phase. Purity and quantity of every magnetically sorted T cell population were checked by analytical flow cytometry. Genomic DNA was isolated from every sorted fraction and measured by UV absorbance on a Nanodrop 2000c. TCR CDR3 regions were amplified from genomic DNA by multiplex PCR using the deep immunoSEQ assay. Extracted genomic DNA from each cell subset was spread evenly across all wells of several immunoSEQ 96-well plates, with each plate serving as a replicate. Each replicate PCR for sorted subsets received around 0.2 ug genomic DNA, equal to some 32,000 T cell genomes. The purified libraries were quantified using a Qubit 3.0 fluorometer, sized with a Bioanalyzer 2100, and then quantified again using the KAPA Library Quantification kit. Each immunoSEQ 96-well plate was sequenced on its own single-read 150-cycle Illumina NextSeq 550 flow cell. On the study's bioinformatics: Because the immunoSEQ output held only junctional sequences and lacked quality scores, the filtering could not match the filtering applied to full-length reads. To assign V/J genes and CDR3, sequences were annotated against IMGT germline references using PyIR, a Python wrapper for IgBLAST v1.9. Reads were removed for weak V/J assignments (E-value above 1e-6), missing CDR3, stop codons, out-of-frame junctions, or ambiguous translated residues. V3J clonotypes were defined as sequences sharing the same inferred V gene, J gene, and CDR3 amino acid sequence. Percentage overlap between repertoires was calculated by dividing the number of shared unique clonotypes by the size of the smaller repertoire. Richness of each repertoire was evaluated using RTK rarefaction, the Chao1 estimator, and Recon v2.1 estimates of unobserved clonotypes. OLGA was used to compute generation probabilities for all TCRbeta clonotypes that the gDNA method yielded from several donors. In its TCRdb copy, this immuneACCESS table keeps in-frame sequences only and misses some clones. Where compared with another copy, unresolved V genes explain less than half of these, and the others have no known cause. From that table come the V and J calls and clone size; the DNA was used to work out D and trimming. The sample table lists over 950,000 clones, approximately 77% of them with a count of one. Over 0.8% of the sample belongs to the ten largest clones.

The CDR3 holds 13 amino acids from the cysteine to the phenylalanine. CDR3 DNA is the only sequence kept; it has 39 bases, read in frame from the first base. The V and J segments used are TRBV21-1 and TRBJ2-7; TRBD2, the table's D call, was not compared with the DNA. TRBV21-1 is designated a pseudogene. The TCR was taken from a young man in good health. Some clones in this sample may be carry-over from other donors' samples. The sequenced sample was memory CD4+ T cells from PBMCs. The cell subset or site tag for this specimen amounts to: CD45RA-negative fraction. The DNA sequence is TGTGCCAGCAGCACGATAGCGGGGAACGAGCAGTACTTC. Its protein reads: CASSTIAGNEQYF.